This TCR beta chain appears in the sequencing data of a study of vaccination effects on CD4 cells after COVID-19. The overall study: With the ViraFEST assay, the study expanded antigen-specific CD4+ T cells using viral peptide pools, then sequenced them.

Cultured cells yielded isolated CD4+ T cells after roughly 11 days. Each participant received a vaccine that was either BNT162b2 or mRNA-1273, given as two doses. This clone was detected a few times. Its antigen is currently unknown. The length of the CDR3 is 16 residues. V was pared by 0 bases and J by 7 bases, with 19 bases between. Per germline, CDR1 SGHNT and CDR2 YYREEE (reference sequence). Assay: immunoSEQ multiplex PCR; the TCRdb copy retains only in-frame clones and omits some. Seen here are about 45,000 clones, around 70% observed once, and the top ten hold 9% to 10%. The rearrangement uses TRBV5-4 and TRBJ1-2, with D tentatively TRBD1 (6 bases). The specimen comprised CD4+ T cells from PBMCs cultured without peptide, sampled after COVID-19 vaccination. This sequence was found in a human donor who received a COVID-19 vaccine. CDR3 DNA sequence: TGTGCCAGCAGCTTGGGGGTGGGCAGGGGATTAGTTGGCTACACCTTC. Its translation is CASSLGVGRGLVGYTF.